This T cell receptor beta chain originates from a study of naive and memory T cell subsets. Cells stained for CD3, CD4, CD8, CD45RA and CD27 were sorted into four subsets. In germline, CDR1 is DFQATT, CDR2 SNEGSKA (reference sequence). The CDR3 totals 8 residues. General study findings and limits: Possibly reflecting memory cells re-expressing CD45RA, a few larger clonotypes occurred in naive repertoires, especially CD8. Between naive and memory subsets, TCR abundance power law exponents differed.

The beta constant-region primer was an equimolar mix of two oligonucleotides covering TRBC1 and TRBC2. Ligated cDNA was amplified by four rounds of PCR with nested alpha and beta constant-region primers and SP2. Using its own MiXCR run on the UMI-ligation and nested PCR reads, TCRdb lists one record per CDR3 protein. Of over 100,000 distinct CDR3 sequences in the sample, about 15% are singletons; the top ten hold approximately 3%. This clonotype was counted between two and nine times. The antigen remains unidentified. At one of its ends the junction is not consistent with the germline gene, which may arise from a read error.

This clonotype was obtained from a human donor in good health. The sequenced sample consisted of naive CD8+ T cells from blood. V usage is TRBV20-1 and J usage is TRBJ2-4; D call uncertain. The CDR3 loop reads CSARDELW. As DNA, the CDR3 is TGCAGTGCTAGGGACGAGCTATGG.